These 29 T cell receptor beta chains were sequenced from one sample in a study of T cells expressing NK-cell markers. From its re-call of the 5' RACE reads, TCRdb lists each CDR3 protein once, without DNA. Its listing shows 200,000 to 300,000 distinct CDR3 sequences. The sample was blood T cells: a sorted CD56 or NKG2C T cell subset, CD4+ or CD8+ T cells, or bulk PBMC T cells (not recorded which). The receptors come from a man younger than 30 in good health.

The chain couples TRBV20-1 to TRBJ2-2; TCRdb's D call, TRBD2, is unchecked because there is no DNA. This CDR3 comprises 16 residues. CDR1 is DFQATT, CDR2 SNEGSKA, per germline (reference sequence). CDR3 in amino acids: CSASGLAGKNTGELFF.

This sequence joins TRBV12-3 or TRBV12-4 and TRBJ1-1; the TCRdb D gene call, TRBD1, has no DNA to confirm it. This CDR3 is built from 14 residues. CDR3 sequence: CASNNGQGETEAFF.

V is TRBV11-2 and J is TRBJ1-6; TCRdb lists TRBD1, though no DNA is available to test this call. The CDR3 has 14 residues. Germline V gene data show CDR1 as SGHAT and CDR2 as FQNNGV. The CDR3 here is CASSPLGGGSPLHF.

The chain uses TRBV12-3 or TRBV12-4 and TRBJ1-2; checking the TCRdb D call of TRBD1 is not possible without DNA. This CDR3 region has 11 residues. The CDR3 here is CASRTGDGYTF.

The gene calls are TRBV6-1 and TRBJ2-3; TCRdb lists TRBD2, though no DNA is available to test this call. The length of the CDR3 is 13 residues. The germline V gene encodes CDR1 MNHNS and CDR2 SASEGT. The CDR3 reads CASSLVETDTQYF.

This chain joins TRBV29-1 and TRBJ2-3; absent DNA, TCRdb's TRBD2 call cannot be checked. CDR3 size: 16 residues. Germline CDR1 is SQVTM and CDR2 is ANQGSEA. CDR3: CSVGPSQTSVTDTQYF.

The CDR3 sequence is CASSPGQGRDNEQFF. The chain employs TRBV18 and TRBJ2-1; the D gene TCRdb calls, TRBD1, cannot be checked with no DNA. Per germline, CDR1 KGHSH and CDR2 LQKENI. This CDR3 is 15 amino acids long.

The genes are TRBV6-1 and TRBJ1-5; TCRdb selects TRBD1, and the lack of DNA leaves this call unchecked. This CDR3 comprises 14 residues. Germline values: CDR1 MNHNS, CDR2 SASEGT. CDR3 sequence reads: CASSPDRSNQPQHF.

The chain recombines TRBV29-1 with TRBJ2-3; the D gene TCRdb calls, TRBD1, cannot be checked with no DNA. The CDR3 loop spans 14 amino acids. Looked up from germline, CDR1 is SQVTM and CDR2 is ANQGSEA. CDR3 sequence: CSVSPARGTDTQYF.

The chain carries TRBV5-1 and TRBJ2-2; the D call of TRBD2 rests on TCRdb alone, since no DNA is present to check it. The germline V gene has CDR1 SGHRS and CDR2 YFSETQ. This CDR3 is 15 amino acids long. CDR3 region: CASSLAGGRAGELFF.

This rearrangement joins TRBV11-2 to TRBJ2-2. CDR3 length: 15 residues. Germline assignment: CDR1 SGHAT and CDR2 FQNNGV. The CDR3 region is CASSLGLFGTGELFF.

The J gene is TRBJ2-1, the V gene TRBV20-1. The CDR3 has 14 amino acids. Germline V CDR1 and CDR2: DFQATT, SNEGSKA (reference sequence). CDR3 sequence reads: CSAPRRSSYNEQFF.

This chain joins TRBV28 and TRBJ1-1. Germline V gene lookup returns CDR1 MDHEN and CDR2 SYDVKM. The CDR3 runs to 15 residues. This CDR3 is CASRRHSVIRPEAFF.

The chain recombines TRBV10-3 with TRBJ2-3; TCRdb proposes TRBD2, but this gene call is untestable without DNA. The CDR3 totals 19 residues. Germline values: CDR1 ENHRY, CDR2 SYGVKD. This CDR3 reads CAISESEGRAGGPVDTQYF.

This chain uses TRBV29-1 with TRBJ2-5; checking the TCRdb D call of TRBD2 is not possible without DNA. Germline values: CDR1 SQVTM, CDR2 ANQGSEA. This CDR3 contains 13 residues. CDR3 sequence: CSTEEEVRETQYF.

V usage is TRBV10-3 and J usage is TRBJ2-5; without DNA, the TCRdb call of TRBD2 cannot be checked. The germline V gene encodes CDR1 ENHRY and CDR2 SYGVKD. There are 14 residues in the CDR3. The CDR3 protein is CAISGGRAGETQYF.

The rearrangement links TRBV9 to TRBJ2-7; TCRdb reports TRBD1, a call that lacks DNA to check it against. The CDR3 sequence is 15 residues long. Germline loops: CDR1 SGDLS, CDR2 YYNGEE. CDR3 loop: CASSATGVRAYEQYF.

This chain joins TRBV6-5 and TRBJ2-2; the D call from TCRdb, TRBD2, cannot be confirmed without DNA. Germline CDR1 reads MNHEY; CDR2 reads SVGAGI. The CDR3 is 14 residues long. The CDR3 sequence: CASSLLAGAGELFF.

This chain links TRBV29-1 with TRBJ2-2; TCRdb designates TRBD2, a call that cannot be tested without DNA. The CDR3 consists of 15 residues. CDR1 SQVTM and CDR2 ANQGSEA come from the germline V gene. The CDR3 sequence is CSVAATGGPTGELFF.

The J gene is TRBJ2-3, the V gene TRBV10-1; lacking DNA, the TRBD2 call made by TCRdb goes unchecked. CDR3 length equals 18 residues. CDR1 and CDR2 (germline): WNHNN, SYGVQD (reference sequence). The CDR3 is CASSESMTSGTSTDTQYF.

The chain is built from TRBV6-6 and TRBJ2-1; TCRdb calls TRBD2, which cannot be checked without DNA. Germline loops: CDR1 MNHNY, CDR2 SVGAGI (reference sequence). The CDR3 sequence is 13 residues long. This chain's CDR3 is CASQGLAINEQFF.

This sequence joins TRBV12-3 or TRBV12-4 and TRBJ1-1; TCRdb indicates TRBD1, and absent DNA this call remains unverified. This CDR3 comprises 17 residues. The CDR3 region is CASSPEVPQGPNTEAFF.

The rearrangement links TRBV3-1 to TRBJ2-2; TCRdb outputs TRBD2, but without DNA this stays unchecked. This CDR3 has 12 residues. Germline CDR1 and CDR2: LGHDT and YNNKEL (reference sequence). CDR3 loop: CATRLPAGELFF.

This chain uses TRBV12-3 or TRBV12-4 with TRBJ1-2. The CDR3 has 11 amino acids. CDR3 amino acids: CASSSGPGYTF.

V is TRBV24-1 and J is TRBJ2-5; there is no DNA to check the TCRdb D call of TRBD2. CDR1 KGHDR and CDR2 SFDVKD come from the germline V gene. The CDR3 contains 15 residues. CDR3 region: CATSGTSGPQETQYF.

The chain has TRBV18 and TRBJ2-7; TCRdb names TRBD2, which stays unverified in the absence of DNA. Germline V lookup: CDR1 KGHSH, CDR2 LQKENI. This CDR3 spans 14 amino acids. Here the CDR3 reads CASSPSAGGYEQYF.

This chain connects TRBV12-3 or TRBV12-4 to TRBJ1-2; the D gene TCRdb calls, TRBD1, cannot be checked with no DNA. CDR3 length: 15 residues. The CDR3 region is CASSFSRGRAYGYTF.

The V and J genes are TRBV5-5 and TRBJ2-2. Germline V gene sequence: CDR1 SGHKS, CDR2 YYEKEE (reference sequence). There are 16 residues in the CDR3. The chain's CDR3 is CASSWVFGRNTGELFF.

The chain is built from TRBV29-1 and TRBJ2-3; the D call from TCRdb, TRBD2, cannot be confirmed without DNA. The CDR3 is 16 residues long. The germline V gene has CDR1 SQVTM and CDR2 ANQGSEA. The CDR3 sequence is CSVGGGRGRSPDTQYF.